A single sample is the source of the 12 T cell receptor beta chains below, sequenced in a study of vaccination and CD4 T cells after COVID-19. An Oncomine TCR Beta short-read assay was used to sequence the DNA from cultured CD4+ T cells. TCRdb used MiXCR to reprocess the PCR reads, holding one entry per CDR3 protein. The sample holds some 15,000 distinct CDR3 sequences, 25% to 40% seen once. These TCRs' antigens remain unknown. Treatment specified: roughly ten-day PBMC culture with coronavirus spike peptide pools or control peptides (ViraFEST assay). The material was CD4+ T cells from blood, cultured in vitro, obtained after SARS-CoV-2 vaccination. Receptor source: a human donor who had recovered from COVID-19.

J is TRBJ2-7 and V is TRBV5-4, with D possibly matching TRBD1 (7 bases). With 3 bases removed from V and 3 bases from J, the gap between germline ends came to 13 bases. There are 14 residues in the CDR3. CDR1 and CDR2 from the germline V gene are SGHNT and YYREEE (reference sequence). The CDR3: CASSWGDRLYEQYF. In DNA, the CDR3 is TGTGCCAGCAGCTGGGGGGACAGACTCTACGAGCAGTACTTC.

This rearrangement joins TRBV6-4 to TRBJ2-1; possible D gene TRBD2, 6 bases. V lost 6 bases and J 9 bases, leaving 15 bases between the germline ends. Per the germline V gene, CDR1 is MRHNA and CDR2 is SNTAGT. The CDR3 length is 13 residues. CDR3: CASSATRSGEQFF. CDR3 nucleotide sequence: TGTGCCAGCAGCGCGACTAGGAGTGGTGAGCAGTTCTTC.

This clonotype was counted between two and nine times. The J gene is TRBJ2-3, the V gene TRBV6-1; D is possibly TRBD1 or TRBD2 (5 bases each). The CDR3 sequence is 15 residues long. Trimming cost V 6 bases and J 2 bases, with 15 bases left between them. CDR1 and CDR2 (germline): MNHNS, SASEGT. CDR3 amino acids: CASRLGASDTDTQYF. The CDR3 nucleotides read TGTGCCAGCAGGCTCGGGGCGAGCGACACAGATACGCAGTATTTT.

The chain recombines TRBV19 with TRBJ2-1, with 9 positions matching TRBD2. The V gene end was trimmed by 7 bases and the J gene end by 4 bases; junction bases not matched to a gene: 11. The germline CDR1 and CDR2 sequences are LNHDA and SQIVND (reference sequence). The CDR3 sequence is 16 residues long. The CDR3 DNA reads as TGTGCCAGTACCCAACAATTAGCGGGAGCGTACAATGAGCAGTTCTTC. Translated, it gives CASTQQLAGAYNEQFF.

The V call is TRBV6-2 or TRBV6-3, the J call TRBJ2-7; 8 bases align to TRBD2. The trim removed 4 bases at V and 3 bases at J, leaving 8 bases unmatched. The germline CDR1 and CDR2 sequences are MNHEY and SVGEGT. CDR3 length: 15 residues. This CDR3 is CASSSSSGLVYEQYF. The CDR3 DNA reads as TGTGCCAGCAGTTCTTCATCGGGACTAGTCTACGAGCAGTACTTC.

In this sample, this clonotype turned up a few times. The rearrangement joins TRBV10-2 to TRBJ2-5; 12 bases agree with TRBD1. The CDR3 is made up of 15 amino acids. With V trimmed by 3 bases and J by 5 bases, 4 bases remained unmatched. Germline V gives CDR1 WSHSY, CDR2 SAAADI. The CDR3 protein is CASSDGDRGPETQYF. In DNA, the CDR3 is TGCGCCAGCAGTGATGGGGACAGGGGGCCGGAGACCCAGTACTTC.

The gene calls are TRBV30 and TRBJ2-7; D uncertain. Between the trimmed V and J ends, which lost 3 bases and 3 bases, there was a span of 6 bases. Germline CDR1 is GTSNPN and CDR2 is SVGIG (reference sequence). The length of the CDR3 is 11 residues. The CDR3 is CAWSRFYEQYF. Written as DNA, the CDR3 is TGTGCCTGGAGCCGTTTCTACGAGCAGTACTTC.

CDR3 protein: CASSFPGVYGYTF. The CDR3 DNA is TGTGCCAGCAGTTTCCCAGGGGTCTATGGCTACACCTTC. J is TRBJ1-2 and V is TRBV28; tentatively, D is TRBD1 (6 bases). The length of the CDR3 is 13 residues. Germline V gene sequence: CDR1 MDHEN, CDR2 SYDVKM. Trimming took 3 bases from V and 4 from J, leaving 9 bases between them.

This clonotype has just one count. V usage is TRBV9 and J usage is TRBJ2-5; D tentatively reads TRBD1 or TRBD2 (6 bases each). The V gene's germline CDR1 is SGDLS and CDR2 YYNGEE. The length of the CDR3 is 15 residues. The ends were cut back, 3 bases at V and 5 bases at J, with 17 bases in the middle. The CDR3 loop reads CASSASPQGRETQYF. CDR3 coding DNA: TGTGCCAGCAGCGCCTCCCCCCAGGGGAGGGAGACCCAGTACTTC. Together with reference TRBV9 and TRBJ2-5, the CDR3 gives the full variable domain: DSGVTQTPKHLITATGQRVTLRCSPRSGDLSVYWYQQSLDQGLQFLIQYYNGEERAKGNILERFSAQQFPDLHSELNLSSLELGDSALYFCASSASPQGRETQYFGPGTRLLVL.

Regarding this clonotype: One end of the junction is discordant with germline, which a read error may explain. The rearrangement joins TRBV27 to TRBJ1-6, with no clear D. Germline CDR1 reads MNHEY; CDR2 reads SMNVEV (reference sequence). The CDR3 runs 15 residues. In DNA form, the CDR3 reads TGTGCCAGCCGTTTCGGACGGGTGCCTAATTCACCCCTCCACTTT. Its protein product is CASRFGRVPNSPLHF.

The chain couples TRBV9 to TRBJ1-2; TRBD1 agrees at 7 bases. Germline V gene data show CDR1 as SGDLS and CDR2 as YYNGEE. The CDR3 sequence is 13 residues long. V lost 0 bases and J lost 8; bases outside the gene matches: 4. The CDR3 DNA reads TGTGCCAGCAGCGTAGAGGGGGCGCGGGGCTACACCTTC. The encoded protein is CASSVEGARGYTF.

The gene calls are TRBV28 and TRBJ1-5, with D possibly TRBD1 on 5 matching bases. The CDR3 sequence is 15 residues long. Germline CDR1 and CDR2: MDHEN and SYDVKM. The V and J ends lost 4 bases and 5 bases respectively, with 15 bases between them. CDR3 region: CASSWTQGLDQPQHF. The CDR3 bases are TGTGCCAGCAGTTGGACCCAGGGTTTAGATCAGCCCCAGCATTTT.